This paragraph reports one TCR beta chain. The CDR3 length is 15 residues. V lost 4 bases and J lost 2, with 10 bases in between. The germline gives CDR1 SGDLS, CDR2 YYNGEE. The entry originates in a study of blood T cell repertoires in COVID-19. Study-wide background: Samples of COVID-19 (acute and convalescent) were obtained from the United States, Italy and Spain. From T cells, B-cell-depleted T cells, or PBMCs came the material, which was cDNA or gDNA.

The method was immunoSEQ multiplex PCR; TCRdb's version includes in-frame clones alone and lacks a portion of them. Seen here are a few hundred thousand clones, about 88% observed once, and the top ten hold roughly 3%. The chain recombines TRBV9 with TRBJ1-6; tentative D call: TRBD1 (5 bases). The TCR sequence derives from a man between 60 and 70 years old with acute or convalescent COVID-19. Material: peripheral blood. Here the CDR3 reads CASSRDSPYNSPLHF. DNA for the CDR3: TGTGCCAGCAGCCGTGACAGTCCCTATAATTCACCCCTCCACTTT.